This T cell receptor beta chain was recorded in a study of Graves' ophthalmopathy and Graves' hyperthyroidism. Overall study: Ahead of any treatment, peripheral blood was obtained at the initial diagnosis. Findings and limits, study-wide: Sensitivity of about 91% and specificity of 70% to 84% were achieved when a 13-signature model separated ophthalmopathy from stable hyperthyroidism. Blood also contained most of the expanded thyroid clonotypes above 0.001 frequency.

On this clonotype: Its antigen is not identified.

RNA transcripts provided the template for amplifying TCR beta CDR3 regions. An initial RT-PCR round employing HTBI primers preceded a second-round multiplex PCR. MiXCR, applied by TCRdb to the multiplex PCR reads, yields one record per CDR3 protein. The data hold about 16,000 distinct CDR3 sequences, with 46% observed a single time. Aged 18 to 65, the patients with hyperthyroidism had under 2 months' duration and were newly diagnosed. Trimming shortened V by 5 bases and J by 7 bases, and 11 bases separated the two germline ends. The CDR3 loop spans 12 amino acids. Germline values: CDR1 MDHEN, CDR2 SYDVKM.

The sequencing input was peripheral blood. This chain connects TRBV28 to TRBJ2-5; maybe TRBD1 (5 bases). This receptor was taken from a middle-aged woman with stable Graves' hyperthyroidism. This CDR3 reads CASSAREMTQYF. The CDR3 bases are TGTGCCAGCAGTGCCAGGGAAATGACCCAGTACTTC. The complete variable domain, with remaining parts taken from reference TRBV28 and TRBJ2-5, reads DVKVTQSSRYLVKRTGEKVFLECVQDMDHENMFWYRQDPGLGLRLIYFSYDVKMKEKGDIPEGYSVSREKKERFSLILESASTNQTSMYLCASSAREMTQYFGPGTRLLVL.